Below are 20 T cell receptor beta chains sequenced from a single sample in a study of siplizumab effects on memory and regulatory T cells. Produced via immunoSEQ multiplex PCR; TCRdb's table is partial and in-frame only. This sample has roughly 100,000 clones, with roughly 91% found just once. The sample comprised CD4+ T cells sorted from blood. These receptors all stem from a human donor in good health.

The chain employs TRBV5-1 and TRBJ1-2; D is unclear. The V gene lost 4 bases and the J gene lost 2 bases, with 12 bases spanning the gap. Germline-derived CDR1 and CDR2 are SGHRS and YFSETQ. The CDR3 extends over 14 amino acids. As DNA, the CDR3 is TGCGCCAGCAGCCCGAGGGCCGCAAACTATGGCTACACCTTC. This encodes CASSPRAANYGYTF. Supplemented by reference TRBV5-1 and TRBJ1-2, the full variable domain reads KAGVTQTPRYLIKTRGQQVTLSCSPISGHRSVSWYQQTPGQGLQFLFEYFSETQRNKGNFPGRFSGRQFSNSRSEMNVSTLELGDSALYLCASSPRAANYGYTFGSGTRLTVV.

V gene TRBV19 combines with J gene TRBJ2-1; 13 bases align to TRBD2. V was pared by 4 bases and J by 7 bases, with 7 bases of the junction left unmatched. This CDR3 contains 16 residues. The germline CDR1 and CDR2 sequences are LNHDA and SQIVND (reference sequence). In DNA form, the CDR3 reads TGTGCCAGTAGTACGATACTAGCGGGGGGGCGAAATGAGCAGTTCTTC. It specifies CASSTILAGGRNEQFF.

This clone was seen once. The chain couples TRBV5-1 to TRBJ1-1; 9 nucleotides line up with TRBD1. Germline V gene data show CDR1 as SGHRS and CDR2 as YFSETQ. The V gene end was trimmed by 3 bases and the J gene end by 4 bases; junction bases not matched to a gene: 10. This CDR3 region has 16 residues. The CDR3 loop reads CASSSKGGTGSTEAFF. For the CDR3, the DNA is TGCGCCAGCAGCTCCAAAGGGGGGACAGGGAGCACTGAAGCTTTCTTT.

The chain links TRBV5-1 to TRBJ2-5, with D possibly being TRBD2 (5 bases). V was trimmed by 1 base and J by 4 bases, leaving 11 bases between them. Per germline, CDR1 SGHRS and CDR2 YFSETQ. The CDR3 has 14 amino acids. CDR3 DNA sequence: TGCGCCAGCAGCTTGCTAGCTAGCCTAGAGACCCAGTACTTC. It codes for CASSLLASLETQYF.

The rearrangement uses TRBV18 and TRBJ2-1; no firm D call. The CDR3 loop spans 11 amino acids. Trimming took 2 bases from V and 10 from J, leaving 6 bases between them. CDR1 and CDR2 from the germline V gene are KGHSH and LQKENI. CDR3 protein: CASSPKVEQFF. CDR3 bases: TGTGCCAGCTCACCAAAGGTCGAGCAGTTCTTC.

V is TRBV30 and J is TRBJ2-2; D ambiguous. The V end was cut by 3 bases, the J end by 6 bases, with 11 bases between. CDR3 length: 13 amino acids. The V gene's germline CDR1 is GTSNPN and CDR2 SVGIG (reference sequence). The CDR3 protein is CAWRVIDAGELFF. The CDR3 nucleotides are TGTGCCTGGAGGGTGATTGACGCCGGGGAGCTGTTTTTT. The entire variable domain, with the rest obtained from reference TRBV30 and TRBJ2-2, is as follows: SQTIHQWPATLVQPVGSPLSLECTVEGTSNPNLYWYRQAAGRGLQLLFYSVGIGQISSEVPQNLSASRPQDRQFILSSKKLLLSDSGFYLCAWRVIDAGELFFGEGSRLTVL.

This clone was seen only once. V usage is TRBV30 and J usage is TRBJ2-5; 9 bases are shared with TRBD2. The CDR3 contains 14 residues. With V trimmed by 6 bases and J by 2 bases, 7 bases remained unmatched. The germline CDR1 and CDR2 sequences are GTSNPN and SVGIG (reference sequence). Written as DNA, the CDR3 is TGTGCCTGTGCTCTAGCGGGGAGACAAGAGACCCAGTACTTC. Residues: CACALAGRQETQYF.

V is TRBV7-9 and J is TRBJ1-2; 9 positions agree with TRBD1. The CDR3 contains 14 residues. CDR1 SEHNR and CDR2 FQNEAQ come from the germline V gene (reference sequence). The V segment lost 4 bases and the J segment 6 bases; nucleotides outside the gene matches: 6. The CDR3 DNA reads TGTGCCAGCAGCTCGTCCGGGACAGGGAATGGCTACACCTTC. Translating it yields CASSSSGTGNGYTF. Full variable domain (remainder filled in from reference TRBV7-9 and TRBJ1-2): DTGVSQNPRHKITKRGQNVTFRCDPISEHNRLYWYRQTLGQGPEFLTYFQNEAQLEKSRLLSDRFSAERPKGSFSTLEIQRTEQGDSAMYLCASSSSGTGNGYTFGSGTRLTVV.

The V and J genes are TRBV6-1 and TRBJ2-7; 9 bases are shared with TRBD2. In germline, CDR1 is MNHNS, CDR2 SASEGT. The V gene end was trimmed by 3 bases and the J gene end by 5 bases; junction bases not matched to a gene: 14. The CDR3 is 17 amino acids. As DNA, the CDR3 is TGTGCCAGCAGTGACCGAGGGACTAGCCTCACTCGGAACGAGCAGTACTTC. Protein sequence: CASSDRGTSLTRNEQYF.

The V gene is TRBV7-2, the J gene TRBJ2-1; tentatively, D is TRBD1 (5 bases). Germline V gives CDR1 SGHTA, CDR2 FQGNSA. V lost 5 bases, J lost 5 bases, and 19 bases lay in between. This CDR3 is built from 16 residues. The CDR3 DNA reads as TGTGCCAGCAGCCCCCACCCCCCACAGGCCAACAATGAGCAGTTCTTC. It is translated as CASSPHPPQANNEQFF. Filled out from reference TRBV7-2 and TRBJ2-1, the complete variable domain reads GAGVSQSPSNKVTEKGKDVELRCDPISGHTALYWYRQSLGQGLEFLIYFQGNSAPDKSGLPSDRFSAERTGGSVSTLTIQRTQQEDSAVYLCASSPHPPQANNEQFFGPGTRLTVL.

The V and J genes are TRBV18 and TRBJ2-2; a weak D match, TRBD1 (5 bases). Trimming shortened V by 4 bases and J by 5 bases, and 8 bases separated the two germline ends. Germline V CDR1 and CDR2: KGHSH, LQKENI. The CDR3 has 13 residues. The CDR3 DNA sequence: TGTGCCAGCTCACAGACAGCGACCGGGGAGCTGTTTTTT. It translates to CASSQTATGELFF.

In this sample, this clone turned up once. This chain joins TRBV9 and TRBJ2-7; 7 positions agree with TRBD2. Losses at the gene ends were 0 bases for V and 9 bases for J; bases not matched to a gene: 12. Per the germline V gene, CDR1 is SGDLS and CDR2 is YYNGEE. The CDR3 covers 15 residues. The CDR3 nucleotides are TGTGCCAGCAGCGTAGAGGCCAGCGGGGTCCAGGGGCAGTACTTC. Encoded protein: CASSVEASGVQGQYF.

This clone is a singleton in its sample. This chain uses TRBV25-1 with TRBJ1-1; D ambiguous. The CDR3 loop spans 14 amino acids. Germline values: CDR1 MGHDK, CDR2 SYGVNS. The V gene lost 1 base and the J gene lost 0 bases, with 6 bases spanning the gap. CDR3 sequence (DNA): TGTGCCAGCAGTGAATTTAACATGAACACTGAAGCTTTCTTT. It specifies CASSEFNMNTEAFF.

This clone showed up just a few times. This rearrangement joins TRBV19 to TRBJ2-5; 9 bases line up with TRBD1. Germline V CDR1 and CDR2: LNHDA, SQIVND (reference sequence). The CDR3 consists of 14 residues. V shed 5 bases and J 5 bases; nucleotides not matched to a gene: 6. This CDR3 reads CASSPGQGSETQYF. The CDR3 nucleotides read TGTGCCAGTAGTCCCGGACAGGGGTCGGAGACCCAGTACTTC.

CDR3 residues: CASILQLNTEAFF. Written as DNA, the CDR3 is TGTGCCAGCATCCTACAGTTGAACACTGAAGCTTTCTTT. The V call is TRBV6-1, the J call TRBJ1-1; D unclear. V gave up 7 bases and J gave up 0 bases, with 9 bases separating them. Germline V lookup: CDR1 MNHNS, CDR2 SASEGT. The CDR3 extends over 13 amino acids.

This chain links TRBV7-9 with TRBJ1-2; 7 bases are shared with TRBD1. Germline V gene lookup returns CDR1 SEHNR and CDR2 FQNEAQ (reference sequence). This CDR3 spans 14 amino acids. Trimming took 0 bases from V and 6 from J; bases not matched to a gene: 4. The CDR3 sequence is CASSLAGGADGYTF. CDR3 bases: TGTGCCAGCAGCTTAGCAGGGGGCGCAGATGGCTACACCTTC.

This clone has only one observation. The V gene is TRBV9, the J gene TRBJ1-2; 10 bases align to TRBD1. V dropped 7 bases and J dropped 3; count of bases not matched to a gene: 6. The germline V gene has CDR1 SGDLS and CDR2 YYNGEE. This CDR3 comprises 14 residues. The CDR3 reads CASALGQGDYGYTF. The CDR3 bases are TGTGCCAGCGCACTTGGACAGGGGGACTATGGCTACACCTTC.

This clone appeared a single time. This chain links TRBV4-1 with TRBJ1-3, with a possible D match to TRBD1 (6 bases). CDR1 is MGHRA and CDR2 is YSYEKL in the germline V gene. CDR3 length: 16 residues. Trimming stripped 3 bases from V and 4 bases from J, with 16 bases between. CDR3 DNA: TGCGCCAGCAGCCAGCCCGCCAGGGGTCCAGGAAACACCATATATTTT. Its translation is CASSQPARGPGNTIYF.

The chain couples TRBV6-5 to TRBJ2-7, with D perhaps matching TRBD1 (5 bases). The CDR3 totals 13 residues. The V gene's germline CDR1 is MNHEY and CDR2 SVGAGI. Trimming took 6 bases from V and 3 from J, leaving 12 bases between them. CDR3 region: CASRSDSHYEQYF. Here the CDR3 DNA reads TGTGCCAGCAGGAGCGACAGCCACTACGAGCAGTACTTC.

The rearrangement uses TRBV6-6 and TRBJ2-5; no clear D gene. V was trimmed by 5 bases and J by 2 bases, leaving 0 bases between them. CDR1 is MNHNY, CDR2 SVGAGI, per germline (reference sequence). CDR3 length: 10 residues. The DNA of the CDR3 is TGTGCCAGCAGTCAAGAGACCCAGTACTTC. Translation: CASSQETQYF.